Listed below are T cell receptor beta chains from one sample, sequenced in a study of control samples from healthy donors and cancer patients. Profiled with immunoSEQ multiplex PCR; TCRdb holds only in-frame clones, not every one. The top ten hold over 0.9% of the sample, which has around 150,000 clones, nearly 96% seen once. Sequenced sample: blood. These receptors were obtained from a woman in her twenties or thirties in good health. The CDR3 runs from the conserved cysteine through the conserved F or W. D genes are given only for firm matches. Expanded clones get a size class; other rows say once, few or many, or leave the size out.

length,D,V,size,J,CDR3,DNA
19,TRBD2,TRBV9,-,TRBJ2-2,CASSVRLAGGHDSIGELFF,TGTGCCAGCAGCGTGAGGCTAGCGGGAGGGCATGATTCAATCGGGGAGCTGTTTTTT
11,TRBD1,TRBV15,-,TRBJ2-1,CATRDRNEQFF,TGTGCCACCAGGGACAGGAATGAGCAGTTCTTC
16,TRBD1,TRBV6-5,-,TRBJ2-7,CASSYLPGQGPYEQYF,TGTGCCAGCAGTTACTTGCCGGGACAGGGCCCCTACGAGCAGTACTTC
18,TRBD2,TRBV4-1,-,TRBJ2-2,CASSPTVAGTLGTGELFF,TGCGCCAGCAGCCCCACGGTAGCGGGAACCTTAGGGACCGGGGAGCTGTTTTTT
14,-,TRBV15,-,TRBJ1-5,CATSRGGDGQPQHF,TGTGCCACCAGCAGGGGTGGGGATGGGCAGCCCCAGCATTTT
15,TRBD2,TRBV4-1,-,TRBJ2-7,CASSPGLAGSYEQYF,TGCGCCAGCAGCCCAGGACTAGCGGGTTCCTACGAGCAGTACTTC
12,-,TRBV6-1,-,TRBJ2-7,CASSEIGYEQYF,TGTGCCAGCAGTGAAATCGGCTACGAGCAGTACTTC
17,TRBD2,TRBV4-1,-,TRBJ2-1,CASSQGLARNHYNEQFF,TGCGCCAGCAGCCAAGGACTAGCGAGAAACCACTACAATGAGCAGTTCTTC
17,-,TRBV7-6,-,TRBJ2-1,CASSPPGGLERANEQFF,TGTGCCAGCAGCCCCCCCGGCGGCCTAGAGAGAGCTAATGAGCAGTTCTTC
16,-,TRBV5-1,-,TRBJ2-3,CASSLGPGERTDTQYF,TGCGCCAGCAGCTTGGGCCCAGGGGAGCGCACAGATACGCAGTATTTT
11,-,TRBV27,-,TRBJ1-1,CASSSGTEAFF,TGTGCCAGCAGTTCCGGGACCGAAGCTTTCTTT
15,TRBD1,TRBV6-2/TRBV6-3,-,TRBJ2-6,CASSQQGSGANVLTF,TGTGCCAGCAGTCAACAGGGGTCTGGGGCCAACGTCCTGACTTTC
13,-,TRBV6-5,-,TRBJ2-1,CATHSTRYNEQFF,TGTGCCACCCATAGTACTAGATACAATGAGCAGTTCTTC
14,-,TRBV7-6,few,TRBJ1-4,CASSSPTTNEKLFF,TGTGCCAGCAGCTCACCGACAACTAATGAAAAACTGTTTTTT
14,-,TRBV2,-,TRBJ2-7,CASSLGTVTYEQYF,TGTGCCAGCAGTCTCGGGACGGTCACCTACGAGCAGTACTTC
13,-,TRBV2,-,TRBJ1-2,CASGGRSLYGYTF,TGTGCCAGTGGGGGGCGCTCCCTCTATGGCTACACCTTC
15,TRBD1,TRBV25-1,-,TRBJ2-1,CASREEQGQDNEQFF,TGTGCCAGCAGGGAGGAACAGGGACAGGACAATGAGCAGTTCTTC
14,TRBD1,TRBV27,-,TRBJ2-7,CASRLQGARHEQYF,TGTGCCAGCAGATTACAGGGGGCGCGCCACGAGCAGTACTTC
13,-,TRBV3-1/TRBV3-2,-,TRBJ2-2,CASSQVIGGELFF,TGTGCCAGCAGCCAAGTTATCGGCGGGGAGCTGTTTTTT
15,-,TRBV15,-,TRBJ2-1,CATRTSAQPYNEQFF,TGTGCCACCCGGACATCAGCTCAACCCTACAATGAGCAGTTCTTC